This T cell receptor beta chain comes out of a study of low-dose radiotherapy and immunotherapy resistance in tumors. Whole-study context: A dose of 300 mg of oral aspirin was taken by patients daily for four cycles from cycle 1 day 1.

TRAV- and TRBV-specific primers primed first-strand cDNA, covering alpha and beta chains. A constant-region primer paired with the V-primer adapter amplified TCRs over about 18 PCR cycles. With in vitro transcription, the isolated mRNA was amplified. TCRdb re-analysed the reads in MiXCR, keeping a single row per CDR3 protein. This sample carries about 9,000 distinct CDR3 sequences, approximately 70% of them seen once, and the ten largest clones take approximately 6.5%. Eligibility was restricted to patients presenting with advanced solid tumors that lacked tumor-infiltrating lymphocytes. Per the germline V gene, CDR1 is MNHNS and CDR2 is SASEGT. CDR3 length equals 12 residues. Trimming shortened V by 6 bases and J by 3 bases, and 9 bases separated the two germline ends.

The receptor's source is a human donor with advanced metastatic prostate, ovarian, gallbladder or colorectal cancer (not recorded which). This table probably holds off-target reads from a library built for another chain. The V and J genes are TRBV6-1 and TRBJ2-7; maybe TRBD1 (5 bases). Here the CDR3 DNA reads TGTGCCAGCAGACGTGACAGCTACGAGCAGTACTTC. This sequence encodes CASRRDSYEQYF.